This T cell receptor beta chain emerged from a study of post-analysis software for immune sequencing data. Every TCR beta cDNA library bore unique molecular identifiers. TCRdb analysed the PCR reads with MiXCR anew, one entry per CDR3 protein. Of some 890,000 distinct CDR3 sequences in the sample, roughly 50% were seen once. The sample taken for sequencing was blood. The sequence derives from a girl aged 10-17 years with multiple sclerosis.

The DNA for the CDR3 is TGTGCCAGCAGCTTAGGAGGGGGGGCGACTGAAGCTTTCTTT. Translated: CASSLGGGATEAFF. The chain has TRBV7-6 and TRBJ1-1; the D gene is possibly TRBD1 (6 bases). Trimming pared 1 base from V and 5 bases from J, leaving 11 bases between. The CDR3 extends over 14 amino acids. CDR1 and CDR2 from the germline V gene are SGHVS and FNYEAQ.